The text below deals with one TCR beta chain. CDR1 and CDR2 from the germline V gene are KGHDR and SFDVKD. The ends lost 0 bases at V and 2 bases at J; junction bases unmatched: 4. CDR3 length: 16 amino acids. This sample was included in a study of blood T cell repertoires in COVID-19. Looking at the study overall: In each case, the material was cDNA or gDNA derived from T cells, B-cell-depleted T cells, or PBMCs.

The authors' processing: Amplifying reference gene primers gave estimates of nucleated cell counts. The protocol was immunoSEQ multiplex PCR, while the TCRdb copy is restricted to in-frame clones and leaves out a portion. The V and J calls and clone size were taken over from that table, and D and trimming were inferred from the DNA. The data contain 150,000 to 200,000 clones, 60% to 85% of them singletons. The sequence was collected from a man between 60 and 70 years old with active or convalescent COVID-19. The sequenced sample consisted of peripheral blood. This chain links TRBV24-1 with TRBJ2-3, with 7 bases matching TRBD2. The CDR3 spells CATSDLSGADTDTQYF. As DNA, the CDR3 is TGTGCCACCAGTGATTTGAGCGGGGCCGACACAGATACGCAGTATTTT.